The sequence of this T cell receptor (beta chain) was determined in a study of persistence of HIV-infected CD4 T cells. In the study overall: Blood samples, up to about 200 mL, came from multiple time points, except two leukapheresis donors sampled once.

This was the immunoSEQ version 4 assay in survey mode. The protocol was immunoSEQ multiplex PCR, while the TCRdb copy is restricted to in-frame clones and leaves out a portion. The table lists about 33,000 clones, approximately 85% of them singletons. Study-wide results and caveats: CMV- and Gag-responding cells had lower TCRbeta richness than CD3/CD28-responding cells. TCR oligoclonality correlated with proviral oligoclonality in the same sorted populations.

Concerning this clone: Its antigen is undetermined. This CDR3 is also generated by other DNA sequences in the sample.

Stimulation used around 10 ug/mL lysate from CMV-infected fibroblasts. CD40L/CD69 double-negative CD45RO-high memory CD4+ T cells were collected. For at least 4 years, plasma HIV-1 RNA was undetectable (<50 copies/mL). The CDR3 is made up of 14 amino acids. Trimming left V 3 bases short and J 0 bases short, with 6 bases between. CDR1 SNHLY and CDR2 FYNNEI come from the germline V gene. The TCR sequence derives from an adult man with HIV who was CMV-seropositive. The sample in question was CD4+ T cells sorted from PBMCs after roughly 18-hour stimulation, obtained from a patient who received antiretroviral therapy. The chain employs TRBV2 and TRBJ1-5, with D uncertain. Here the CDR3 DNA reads TGTGCCAGCAGTGAGGGGTCTAGCAATCAGCCCCAGCATTTT. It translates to CASSEGSSNQPQHF.